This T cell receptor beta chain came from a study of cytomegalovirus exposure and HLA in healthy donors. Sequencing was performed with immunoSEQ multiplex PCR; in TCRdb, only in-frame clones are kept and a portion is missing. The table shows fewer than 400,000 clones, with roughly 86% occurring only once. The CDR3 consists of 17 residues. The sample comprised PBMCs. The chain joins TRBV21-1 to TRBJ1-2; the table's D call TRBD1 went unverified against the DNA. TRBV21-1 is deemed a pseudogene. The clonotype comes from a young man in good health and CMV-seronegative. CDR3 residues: CASSRPDRGRRGYGYTF. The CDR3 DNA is TGTGCCAGCAGCAGGCCGGACAGGGGGCGCCGCGGCTATGGCTACACCTTC.